A single sample is the source of the 8 T cell receptor beta chains below, sequenced in a study of shared clonotypes between healthy human individuals. Only in-frame clones appear in the TCRdb table, and some are missing; sequencing was by immunoSEQ multiplex PCR. Of approximately 2,000,000 clones listed, around 93% are singletons. The sample was naive CD4+ T cells from PBMCs. Subset denoted: CD45RA+ positively selected. These receptors all stem from a man younger than 30 in good health. Some clones in this sample may be carry-over from other donors' samples.

The J gene is TRBJ1-1, the V gene TRBV14; 8 nucleotides align to TRBD1. CDR1 and CDR2 (germline): SGHDN, FVKESK. After removal of 1 base from V and 11 bases from J, the junction contained 6 bases not matched to a gene. This CDR3 is 13 amino acids long. The CDR3 sequence is CASSQANRGKAFF. CDR3 DNA: TGTGCCAGCAGCCAAGCTAACAGGGGGAAGGCTTTCTTT.

This clone was counted between two and nine times. Additional DNA sequences in this sample encode the identical CDR3. The rearrangement uses TRBV18 and TRBJ2-2; the D is unclear. Trimming removed 3 bases from V and 5 bases from J, with 4 bases in between. CDR1 and CDR2 from the germline V gene are KGHSH and LQKENI. The CDR3 spans 12 residues. As DNA, the CDR3 is TGTGCCAGCTCACCGGGGACCGGGGAGCTGTTTTTT. Its translation is CASSPGTGELFF.

The chain recombines TRBV9 with TRBJ1-5; 7 bases line up with TRBD1. The ends lost 3 bases at V and 11 bases at J; junction bases unmatched: 14. Germline CDR1 and CDR2: SGDLS and YYNGEE. This CDR3 is 15 amino acids long. The CDR3 sequence: CASSADPTGQSAQHF. As DNA, the CDR3 is TGTGCCAGCAGCGCCGATCCGACAGGGCAATCAGCCCAGCATTTT.

This clone occurred a few times. This sequence joins TRBV7-9 and TRBJ1-1; no clear D. CDR1 and CDR2 from the germline V gene are SEHNR and FQNEAQ (reference sequence). Trimming pared 5 bases from V and 3 bases from J, leaving 19 bases between. CDR3 size: 16 residues. The CDR3 nucleotides are TGTGCCAGCAGCAGCTTAGGTAGGGTAAAGGACACTGAAGCTTTCTTT. Protein product: CASSSLGRVKDTEAFF.

V gene TRBV9 combines with J gene TRBJ2-1, with 9 bases aligning to TRBD2. With V trimmed by 4 bases and J by 16 bases, 6 bases remained unmatched. CDR3 length: 11 residues. Germline CDR1 is SGDLS and CDR2 is YYNGEE. The CDR3 protein is CASSTGLAFFF. The CDR3 nucleotides are TGTGCCAGCAGCACGGGACTAGCCTTTTTCTTC.

In regard to this clone: Different DNA sequences within this sample yield the same CDR3. The chain has TRBV18 and TRBJ2-4; TRBD1 agrees at 11 bases. Germline trimming cut 0 bases from V and 3 bases from J; bases unmatched to any gene: 1. Germline values: CDR1 KGHSH, CDR2 LQKENI. CDR3 length: 16 amino acids. CDR3 nucleotides: TGTGCCAGCTCACCACCGGGACAGGGGGGCAAAAACATTCAGTACTTC. Amino acids: CASSPPGQGGKNIQYF. Using reference TRBV18 and TRBJ2-4 for the parts outside the CDR3, the full variable domain is NAGVMQNPRHLVRRRGQEARLRCSPMKGHSHVYWYRQLPEEGLKFMVYLQKENIIDESGMPKERFSAEFPKEGPSILRIQQVVRGDSAAYFCASSPPGQGGKNIQYFGAGTRLSVL.

J is TRBJ1-2 and V is TRBV5-1; 7 bases are a match to TRBD1. The CDR3 consists of 13 residues. V trimming: 4 bases; J trimming: 8 bases; junction bases outside the gene matches: 8. Germline V gives CDR1 SGHRS, CDR2 YFSETQ. DNA for the CDR3: TGCGCCAGCAGCCTGGAGACAGGGAGAGGCTACACCTTC. Protein product: CASSLETGRGYTF. Supplemented by reference TRBV5-1 and TRBJ1-2, the full variable domain reads KAGVTQTPRYLIKTRGQQVTLSCSPISGHRSVSWYQQTPGQGLQFLFEYFSETQRNKGNFPGRFSGRQFSNSRSEMNVSTLELGDSALYLCASSLETGRGYTFGSGTRLTVV.

V gene TRBV28 combines with J gene TRBJ1-4, with D perhaps TRBD1 (6 bases). The CDR3 runs to 17 residues. From germline, CDR1 is MDHEN and CDR2 SYDVKM. Trimming left V 6 bases short and J 5 bases short, with 22 bases between. The CDR3 is CASRLGGRRFRNEKLFF. The CDR3 bases are TGTGCCAGCAGATTAGGGGGACGGCGTTTCAGGAATGAAAAACTGTTTTTT.